This T cell receptor beta chain was retrieved from a study of graft-versus-host responses after intestinal transplantation. Study context: Among the recipients, all got anti-thymocyte globulin induction and then tacrolimus and steroids for 3 to 4 years. Study-wide results and caveats: Early after transplant, HvG clones declined as circulating GvH clones peaked. Across patients carrying graft-donor T cell macrochimerism, allografts held high graft-versus-host to host-versus-graft clonal ratios.

For this clone: Its matching antigen is unknown. The same CDR3 can be traced to other DNA sequences in this sample.

The V and J ends lost 1 base and 0 bases respectively, with 7 bases between them. Per germline, CDR1 MDHEN and CDR2 SYDVKM. The CDR3 spans 15 residues. Sequencing was performed with immunoSEQ multiplex PCR; in TCRdb, only in-frame clones are kept and a portion is missing. The sample lists about 73,000 clones; almost 90% were seen once. The chain has TRBV28 and TRBJ1-5; a weak D match, TRBD1 (6 bases). The TCR originated in a human donor who was the organ donor for an intestinal transplant. This specimen was unstimulated CD8+ T cells sorted from spleen or lymph node cells, taken before transplant. CDR3 in amino acids: CASSLLTGSNQPQHF. The CDR3 coding sequence is TGTGCCAGCAGTTTATTGACAGGTAGCAATCAGCCCCAGCATTTT.